Listed below are T cell receptor beta chains from one sample, sequenced in a study of T cells in Graves' hyperthyroidism and ophthalmopathy. Each CDR3 protein is one row after TCRdb ran MiXCR on the multiplex PCR reads. Of about 98,000 distinct CDR3 sequences detected, around 40% appear once; the ten largest clones hold roughly 10%. Sequences were obtained from peripheral blood or thyroid tissue (not recorded which). The receptor source for this set is a woman under 40 with Graves' hyperthyroidism. CDR3s include the opening cysteine and the closing phenylalanine or tryptophan. D genes are given only for firm matches. The size field is filled for only some rows; it gives once, few, many or a size class.

V gene	CDR3 length	clone size	J gene	D gene	CDR3 protein	CDR3 DNA
TRBV27	15	.	TRBJ2-6	.	CASSLRGSGANVLTF	TGTGCCAGCTCCTTAAGGGGCTCTGGGGCCAACGTCCTGACTTTC
TRBV11-2	15	.	TRBJ2-5	TRBD1	CASSPGGTGEETQYF	TGTGCCAGCAGCCCGGGCGGGACAGGGGAGGAGACCCAGTACTTC
TRBV25-1	13	medium-sized	TRBJ1-2	.	CASSGHFAYGYTF	TGTGCCAGCAGTGGACACTTCGCCTATGGCTACACCTTC
TRBV12-3/TRBV12-4	14	many	TRBJ1-5	.	CASSLEGSNQPQHF	TGTGCCAGCAGTTTAGAGGGGAGCAATCAGCCCCAGCATTTT
TRBV14	13	many	TRBJ1-2	.	CASSQLGIDGYTF	TGTGCCAGCAGCCAGTTAGGTATCGATGGCTACACCTTC
TRBV19	17	many	TRBJ1-5	.	CASSIFRTQGVNQPQHF	TGTGCCAGTAGTATCTTTAGGACGCAAGGAGTCAATCAGCCCCAGCATTTT
TRBV5-4	15	many	TRBJ2-5	TRBD2	CASSFGASGMETQYF	TGTGCCAGCAGCTTTGGGGCTAGCGGGATGGAGACCCAGTACTTC
TRBV12-3/TRBV12-4	14	.	TRBJ1-2	TRBD1	CASSFPGQYYGYTF	TGTGCCAGCAGTTTTCCGGGACAGTACTATGGCTACACCTTC
TRBV20-1	11	.	TRBJ1-2	.	CSAARGVGNTF	TGCAGTGCTGCTAGGGGGGTGGGAAACACCTTC
TRBV7-8	14	.	TRBJ2-7	TRBD2	CASSLAGTSGEQYF	TGTGCCAGCAGCTTAGCCGGGACTAGCGGCGAGCAGTACTTC
TRBV2	16	many	TRBJ2-7	.	CASSGEVAALSYEQYF	TGTGCCAGCAGTGGGGAAGTAGCGGCCCTCTCCTACGAGCAGTACTTC
TRBV7-8	15	many	TRBJ2-7	.	CASSLEAGSLHEQYF	TGTGCCAGCAGCTTAGAGGCGGGGTCTCTCCACGAGCAGTACTTC
TRBV20-1	14	.	TRBJ2-5	TRBD2	CSASRLAVRETQYF	TGCAGTGCTAGCAGACTAGCGGTGAGAGAGACCCAGTACTTC
TRBV15	15	.	TRBJ1-1	.	CATSRDRGGVTEAFF	TGTGCCACCAGCAGAGATCGTGGGGGGGTCACTGAAGCTTTCTTT
TRBV20-1	17	many	TRBJ1-5	.	CSAIRRGRASSSQPQHF	TGCAGTGCTATTCGGAGGGGCCGTGCCAGTTCAAGTCAGCCCCAGCATTTT
TRBV28	15	.	TRBJ2-5	.	CASSHPRLVQETQYF	TGTGCCAGCAGTCACCCGAGACTCGTCCAAGAGACCCAGTACTTC
TRBV25-1	14	.	TRBJ2-7	.	CASSPSRELSEQYF	TGTGCCAGCAGCCCCTCCAGGGAATTAAGCGAGCAGTACTTC
TRBV28	12	many	TRBJ2-7	.	CASSLRGDEQYF	TGTGCCAGCAGTTTGAGGGGCGACGAGCAGTACTTC
TRBV6-5	14	.	TRBJ1-5	.	CASSEPGTGQPQHF	TGTGCCAGCAGTGAACCCGGGACGGGTCAGCCCCAGCATTTT
TRBV5-1	12	many	TRBJ1-2	.	CASSPGPQGYTF	TGCGCCAGCAGCCCGGGGCCCCAGGGGTACACCTTC
TRBV6-5	14	many	TRBJ2-7	.	CASSYSPFSYEQYF	TGTGCCAGCAGTTACTCGCCCTTCTCCTACGAGCAGTACTTC
TRBV20-1	15	.	TRBJ2-7	.	CSARSARDASDEQYF	TGCAGTGCTAGAAGCGCCCGGGATGCGTCGGACGAGCAGTACTTC
TRBV11-2	13	many	TRBJ2-5	.	CASTAGGMETQYF	TGTGCCAGCACCGCCGGGGGTATGGAGACCCAGTACTTC
TRBV7-6	19	.	TRBJ2-5	.	CASSFYICSARLAQETRYF	.
TRBV7-9	13	.	TRBJ2-2	.	CASSGRGTGELFF	TGTGCCAGCAGCGGGAGAGGGACCGGGGAGCTGTTTTTT
TRBV6-5	13	many	TRBJ1-1	.	CASTNPGTFEAFF	TGTGCCAGCACCAACCCGGGGACTTTTGAAGCTTTCTTT
TRBV5-1	15	.	TRBJ1-1	.	CASSLSPGGNIEDFF	TGCGCCAGCAGCTTGTCCCCGGGAGGTAACATTGAAGATTTCTTT
TRBV30	15	few	TRBJ2-5	.	CAWTGPSGTYETQYF	TGTGCCTGGACGGGGCCTTCTGGAACATACGAGACCCAGTACTTC
TRBV20-1	12	.	TRBJ2-5	.	CSAIRGGEPQYF	TGCAGTGCTATCAGGGGTGGGGAGCCCCAGTACTTC
TRBV25-1	14	many	TRBJ1-1	.	CASRGAGRNTEAFF	TGTGCCAGCAGGGGGGCAGGGCGAAACACTGAAGCTTTCTTT
TRBV27	17	few	TRBJ2-7	TRBD1	CASSPGIGTGLPYEQYF	TGTGCCAGCAGTCCGGGTATAGGGACAGGATTACCCTACGAGCAGTACTTC
TRBV28	18	many	TRBJ2-5	TRBD2	CASTLGTSGPPQQETQYF	TGTGCCAGCACCCTCGGGACTAGCGGGCCACCTCAACAAGAGACCCAGTACTTC
TRBV20-1	15	many	TRBJ2-7	TRBD2	CSAQLSGRSGYEQYF	TGCAGTGCTCAACTTAGCGGGAGGAGTGGCTACGAGCAGTACTTC
TRBV19	12	many	TRBJ2-5	.	CASRRDQETQYF	TGTGCCAGTCGCCGGGACCAAGAGACCCAGTACTTC
TRBV12-3/TRBV12-4	12	.	TRBJ1-3	.	CASRPYGNTIYF	TGTGCCAGCAGACCTTACGGAAACACCATATATTTT
TRBV7-9	14	many	TRBJ2-3	.	CASSWQTGTDTQYF	TGTGCCAGCAGCTGGCAAACAGGCACAGATACGCAGTATTTT
TRBV7-7	15	once	TRBJ2-5	.	CASSETGAGFETQYF	TGTGCTAGCAGCGAAACAGGGGCGGGATTTGAGACCCAGTACTTC
TRBV28	16	.	TRBJ1-5	TRBD1	CASLTPTGRSNQPQHF	TGTGCCAGCTTAACACCGACAGGGCGTTCGAATCAGCCCCAGCATTTT
TRBV6-6	13	many	TRBJ1-1	.	CANSLEGETEAFF	TGTGCCAACTCCCTAGAGGGGGAAACTGAAGCTTTCTTT
TRBV6-5	15	once	TRBJ1-5	.	CAISDSDPYEQPQHF	TGTGCCATCAGTGACTCCGACCCCTACGAGCAGCCCCAGCATTTT
TRBV20-1	16	.	TRBJ1-2	.	CSASQWGGTTNYGYTF	TGCAGTGCTAGTCAATGGGGGGGAACTACTAACTATGGCTACACCTTC
TRBV7-2	14	.	TRBJ1-4	.	CASDGGRVGKKLFF	TGTGCCAGCGACGGCGGGCGAGTGGGAAAAAAACTGTTTTTT
TRBV5-1	13	many	TRBJ1-6	.	CASSLGRDSPLHF	TGCGCCAGCAGCCTAGGACGGGATTCACCCCTCCACTTT
TRBV7-8	11	.	TRBJ2-2	.	CASRSAGELFF	TGTGCCAGCAGATCTGCCGGGGAGCTGTTTTTT
TRBV6-1	15	many	TRBJ2-2	TRBD1	CASSEAGGLHGELFF	TGTGCCAGCAGTGAGGCAGGGGGCTTACACGGGGAGCTGTTTTTT
TRBV3-1	13	many	TRBJ2-5	.	CASSQQVQETQYF	TGTGCCAGCAGCCAGCAGGTCCAAGAGACCCAGTACTTC
TRBV11-2	19	.	TRBJ1-5	TRBD1	CASSLGPGQGATSNQPQHF	TGTGCCAGCAGCTTGGGCCCGGGACAGGGGGCAACCTCCAATCAGCCCCAGCATTTT
TRBV4-1	13	many	TRBJ2-7	TRBD2	CASSQRDGREQYF	TGCGCCAGCAGCCAAAGGGACGGGAGGGAGCAGTACTTC
TRBV7-9	14	.	TRBJ1-2	.	CASSDGHLNYDHTF	TGTGCCAGCAGCGACGGACACTTAAACTACGACCACACCTTC
TRBV28	14	many	TRBJ1-5	.	CATVTVNSNQPQHF	TGTGCCACCGTGACAGTTAATAGCAATCAGCCCCAGCATTTT
TRBV27	15	.	TRBJ1-1	TRBD1	CASSLLDRQNTEAFF	TGTGCCAGCAGTTTATTGGACAGGCAGAACACTGAAGCTTTCTTT
TRBV7-8	14	.	TRBJ2-7	TRBD2	CASSSSGAPYEQYF	TGTGCCAGCAGCTCTAGCGGGGCCCCCTACGAGCAGTACTTC
TRBV5-1	13	many	TRBJ2-3	.	CASSIGPQDTQYF	TGCGCCAGCAGCATTGGACCACAGGATACGCAGTATTTT
TRBV5-4	16	.	TRBJ1-6	TRBD1	CASSSGTGRYNSPLHF	TGTGCCAGCAGCTCGGGGACAGGGAGGTATAATTCACCCCTCCACTTT
TRBV4-1	17	.	TRBJ2-5	TRBD1	CASSQDTPGTVQETQYF	TGCGCCAGCAGCCAAGATACCCCGGGGACAGTGCAAGAGACCCAGTACTTC